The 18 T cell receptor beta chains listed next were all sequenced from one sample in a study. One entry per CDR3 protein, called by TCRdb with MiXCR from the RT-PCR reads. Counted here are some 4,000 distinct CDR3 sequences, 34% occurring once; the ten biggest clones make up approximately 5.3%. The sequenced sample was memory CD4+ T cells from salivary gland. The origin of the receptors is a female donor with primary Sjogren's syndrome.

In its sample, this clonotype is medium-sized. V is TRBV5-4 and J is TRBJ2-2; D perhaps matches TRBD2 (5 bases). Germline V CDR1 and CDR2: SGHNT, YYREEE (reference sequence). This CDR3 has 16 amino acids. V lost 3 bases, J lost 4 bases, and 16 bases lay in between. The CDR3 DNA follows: TGTGCCAGCAGCTGGAAGTCCGGGATGGGCACCGGGGAGCTGTTTTTT. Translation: CASSWKSGMGTGELFF.

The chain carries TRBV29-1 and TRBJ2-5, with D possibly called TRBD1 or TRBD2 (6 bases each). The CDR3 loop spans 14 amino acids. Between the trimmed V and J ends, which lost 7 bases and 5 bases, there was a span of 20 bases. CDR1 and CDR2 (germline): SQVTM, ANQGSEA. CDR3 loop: CSAWGQGGGETQYF. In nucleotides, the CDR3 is TGCAGCGCCTGGGGGCAGGGTGGAGGGGAGACCCAGTACTTC.

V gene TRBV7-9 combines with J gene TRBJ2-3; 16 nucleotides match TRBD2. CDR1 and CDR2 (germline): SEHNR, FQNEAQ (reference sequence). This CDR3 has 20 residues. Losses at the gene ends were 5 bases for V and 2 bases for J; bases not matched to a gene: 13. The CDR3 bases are TGTGCCAGCAGCCCGTCCCCGGGACTAGCGGGGGGGCCGAACACAGATACGCAGTATTTT. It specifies CASSPSPGLAGGPNTDTQYF. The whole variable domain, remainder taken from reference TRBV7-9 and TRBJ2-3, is DTGVSQNPRHKITKRGQNVTFRCDPISEHNRLYWYRQTLGQGPEFLTYFQNEAQLEKSRLLSDRFSAERPKGSFSTLEIQRTEQGDSAMYLCASSPSPGLAGGPNTDTQYFGPGTRLTVL.

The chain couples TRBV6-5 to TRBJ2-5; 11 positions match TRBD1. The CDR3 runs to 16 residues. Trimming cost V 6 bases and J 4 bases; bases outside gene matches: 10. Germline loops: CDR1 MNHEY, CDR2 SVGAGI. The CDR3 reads CASRDHGQGARETQYF. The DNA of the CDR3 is TGTGCCAGCAGAGATCATGGACAGGGGGCGCGAGAGACCCAGTACTTC.

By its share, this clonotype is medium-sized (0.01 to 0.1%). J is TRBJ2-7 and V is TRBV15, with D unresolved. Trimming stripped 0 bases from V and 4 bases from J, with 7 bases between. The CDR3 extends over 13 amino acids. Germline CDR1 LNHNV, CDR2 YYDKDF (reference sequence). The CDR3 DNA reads TGTGCCACCAGCAGAGATAAAGGTTACGAGCAGTACTTC. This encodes CATSRDKGYEQYF.

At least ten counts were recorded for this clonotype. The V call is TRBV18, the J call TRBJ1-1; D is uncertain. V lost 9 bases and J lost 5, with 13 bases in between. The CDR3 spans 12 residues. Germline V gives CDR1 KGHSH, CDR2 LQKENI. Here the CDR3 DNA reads TGTGCCAGTTCCCCTCTGGGGACTGAAGCTTTCTTT. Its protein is CASSPLGTEAFF.

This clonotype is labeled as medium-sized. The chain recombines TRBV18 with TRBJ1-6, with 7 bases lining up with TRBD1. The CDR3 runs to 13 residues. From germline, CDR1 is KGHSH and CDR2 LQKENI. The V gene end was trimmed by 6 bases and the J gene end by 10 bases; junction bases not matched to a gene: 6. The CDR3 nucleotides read TGTGCCAGCTCGTTTGACAGGGCGTCACCCCTCCACTTT. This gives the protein CASSFDRASPLHF.

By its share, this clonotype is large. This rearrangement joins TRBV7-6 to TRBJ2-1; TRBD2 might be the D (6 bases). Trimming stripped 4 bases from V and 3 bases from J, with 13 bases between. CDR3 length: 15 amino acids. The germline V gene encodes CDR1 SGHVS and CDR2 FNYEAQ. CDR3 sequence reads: CASSSPGDHYNEQFF. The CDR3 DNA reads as TGTGCCAGCAGCTCCCCGGGGGACCACTACAATGAGCAGTTCTTC.

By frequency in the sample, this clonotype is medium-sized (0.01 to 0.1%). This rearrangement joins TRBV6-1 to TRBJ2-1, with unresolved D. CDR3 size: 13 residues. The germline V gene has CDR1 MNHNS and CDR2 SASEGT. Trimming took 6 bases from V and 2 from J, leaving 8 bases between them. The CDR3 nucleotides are TGTGCCAGCAGGGACCGGACCTACAATGAGCAGTTCTTC. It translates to CASRDRTYNEQFF.

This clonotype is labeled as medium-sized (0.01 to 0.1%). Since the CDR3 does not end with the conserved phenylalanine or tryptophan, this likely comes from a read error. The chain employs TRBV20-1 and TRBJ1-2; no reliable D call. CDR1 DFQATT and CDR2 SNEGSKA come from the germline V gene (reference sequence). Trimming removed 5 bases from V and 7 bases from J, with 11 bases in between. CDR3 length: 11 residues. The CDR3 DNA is TGCAGTGCTCCCTCAGATCCTGGCTACACCTCC. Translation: CSAPSDPGYTS.

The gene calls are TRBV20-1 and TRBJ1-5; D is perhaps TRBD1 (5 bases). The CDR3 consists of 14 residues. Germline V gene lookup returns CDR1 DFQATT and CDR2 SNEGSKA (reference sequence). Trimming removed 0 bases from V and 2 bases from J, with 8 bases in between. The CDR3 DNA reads TGCAGTGCTAGAGACGGGGGAGGCAATCAGCCCCAGCATTTT. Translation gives CSARDGGGNQPQHF.

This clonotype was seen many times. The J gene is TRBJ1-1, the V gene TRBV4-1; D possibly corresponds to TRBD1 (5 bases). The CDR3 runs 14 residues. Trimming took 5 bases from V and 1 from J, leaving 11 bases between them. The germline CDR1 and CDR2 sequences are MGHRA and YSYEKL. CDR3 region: CASSTQGGNTEAFF. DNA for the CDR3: TGCGCCAGCAGCACCCAGGGTGGGAACACTGAAGCTTTCTTT.

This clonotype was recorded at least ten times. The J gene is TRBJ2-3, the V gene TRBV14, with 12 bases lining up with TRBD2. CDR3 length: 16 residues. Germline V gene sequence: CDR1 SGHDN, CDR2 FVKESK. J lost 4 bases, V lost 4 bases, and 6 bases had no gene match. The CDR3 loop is CASSRPTSGRPDTQYF. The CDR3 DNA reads TGTGCCAGCAGCCGTCCGACTAGCGGGAGACCAGATACGCAGTATTTT.

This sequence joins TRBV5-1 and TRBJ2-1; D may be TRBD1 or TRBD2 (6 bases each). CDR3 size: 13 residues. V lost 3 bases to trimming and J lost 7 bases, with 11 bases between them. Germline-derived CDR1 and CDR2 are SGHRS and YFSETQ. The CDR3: CASSYEGGNEQFF. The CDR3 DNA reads TGCGCCAGCAGCTACGAGGGGGGTAATGAGCAGTTCTTC. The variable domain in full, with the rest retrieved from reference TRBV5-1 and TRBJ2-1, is KAGVTQTPRYLIKTRGQQVTLSCSPISGHRSVSWYQQTPGQGLQFLFEYFSETQRNKGNFPGRFSGRQFSNSRSEMNVSTLELGDSALYLCASSYEGGNEQFFGPGTRLTVL.

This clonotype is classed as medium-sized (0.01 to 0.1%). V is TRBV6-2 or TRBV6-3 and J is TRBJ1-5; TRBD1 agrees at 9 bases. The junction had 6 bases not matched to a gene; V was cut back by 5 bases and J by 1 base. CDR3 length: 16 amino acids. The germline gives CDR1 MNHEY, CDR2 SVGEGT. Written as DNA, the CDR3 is TGTGCCAGCAGTCCGACAGGGGGAATAAGCAATCAGCCCCAGCATTTT. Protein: CASSPTGGISNQPQHF.

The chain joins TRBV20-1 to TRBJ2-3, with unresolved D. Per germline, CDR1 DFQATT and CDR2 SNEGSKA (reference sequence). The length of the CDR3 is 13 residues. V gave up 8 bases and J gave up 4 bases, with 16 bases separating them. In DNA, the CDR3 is TGCAGTTCATCCGGGTCCTCGCCAGATACGCAGTATTTT. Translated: CSSSGSSPDTQYF.

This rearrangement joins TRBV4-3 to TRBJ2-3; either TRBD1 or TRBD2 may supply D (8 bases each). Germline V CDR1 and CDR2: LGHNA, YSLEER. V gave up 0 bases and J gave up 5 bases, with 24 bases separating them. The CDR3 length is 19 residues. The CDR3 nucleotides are TGCGCCAGCAGCCAAGATAGAGGACAGGGAGCGGGGGTGGGAGATACGCAGTATTTT. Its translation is CASSQDRGQGAGVGDTQYF.

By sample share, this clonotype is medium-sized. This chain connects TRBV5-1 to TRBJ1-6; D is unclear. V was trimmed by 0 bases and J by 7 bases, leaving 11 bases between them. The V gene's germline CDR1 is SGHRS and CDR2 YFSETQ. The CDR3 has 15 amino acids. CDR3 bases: TGCGCCAGCAGCTTGGGAGTCTCACAGAATTCACCCCTCCACTTT. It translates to CASSLGVSQNSPLHF.